This passage covers 16 T cell receptor beta chains from one sample sequenced in a study of human T cells and chemical hapten exposure. MiXCR, run by TCRdb on the RACE reads, gives a single entry per CDR3 protein. This table has tens of thousands of distinct CDR3 sequences, approximately 15% appearing once. Time point indicated: pre-sensitization, week 0. The treatment denotes: therapeutic diphenylcyclopropenone sensitization with weekly scalp DPC. The sequencing here drew on whole blood, taken in connection with sensitization to the hapten diphenylcyclopropenone (DPC). The receptors were sampled from a woman aged 50 to 65 with alopecia areata. Some clones in this sample may be carry-over from other donors' samples.

The CDR3 loop reads CASSYDLQGASYNEQFF. The CDR3 DNA reads TGTGCCAGCAGTTACGATTTACAGGGGGCTTCCTACAATGAGCAGTTCTTC. The chain has TRBV6-5 and TRBJ2-1; TRBD1 agrees at 9 bases. The CDR3 has 17 amino acids. The germline CDR1 and CDR2 sequences are MNHEY and SVGAGI. J lost 1 base, V lost 2 bases, and 6 bases had no gene match.

This clonotype was seen more than once but under ten times. This chain joins TRBV28 and TRBJ2-5, with TRBD1 matching over 12 bases. V trimming: 3 bases; J trimming: 5 bases; junction bases outside the gene matches: 10. CDR1 is MDHEN and CDR2 is SYDVKM in the germline V gene. CDR3 length: 17 residues. The CDR3 coding sequence is TGTGCCAGCAGTTTTGCCCTCGGGGACAGGGGGCCGGAGACCCAGTACTTC. It specifies CASSFALGDRGPETQYF.

A few counts support this clonotype. The genes are TRBV4-3 and TRBJ2-7; D gene uncertain. V lost 1 base, J lost 6 bases, and 10 bases lay in between. This CDR3 region has 13 residues. The germline V gene encodes CDR1 LGHNA and CDR2 YSLEER. CDR3 coding DNA: TGCGCCAGCAGCCAAGTTTTTTCGAGCGAGCAGTACTTC. This sequence encodes CASSQVFSSEQYF.

This clonotype was seen a few times. J is TRBJ2-1 and V is TRBV27; 12 bases map to TRBD1. Germline V gene sequence: CDR1 MNHEY, CDR2 SMNVEV (reference sequence). This CDR3 has 16 residues. Trimming cost V 5 bases and J 6 bases; bases outside gene matches: 8. CDR3 in DNA: TGTGCCAGCAGTCCGCGTCCGGGACAGGGGGCCAATGAGCAGTTCTTC. Translation: CASSPRPGQGANEQFF.

This clonotype was counted only a few times. The chain has TRBV3-1 and TRBJ1-1; no firm D call. CDR1 LGHDT and CDR2 YNNKEL come from the germline V gene (reference sequence). The CDR3 loop spans 13 amino acids. The V and J ends lost 1 base and 0 bases respectively, with 3 bases between them. The CDR3 region is CASSQVMNTEAFF. The CDR3 nucleotides read TGTGCCAGCAGCCAAGTTATGAACACTGAAGCTTTCTTT. Based on the CDR3 plus reference TRBV3-1 and TRBJ1-1, the full variable domain is DTAVSQTPKYLVTQMGNDKSIKCEQNLGHDTMYWYKQDSKKFLKIMFSYNNKELIINETVPNRFSPKSPDKAHLNLHINSLELGDSAVYFCASSQVMNTEAFFGQGTRLTVV.

The chain carries TRBV11-1 and TRBJ2-1, with D unclear. V lost 8 bases and J lost 2, with 10 bases in between. The CDR3 extends over 13 amino acids. In germline, CDR1 is SGHAT, CDR2 FQDESV (reference sequence). Written as DNA, the CDR3 is TGTGCCAGCGGCGCGGAAACCTACAATGAGCAGTTCTTC. Amino acids: CASGAETYNEQFF.

The genes are TRBV30 and TRBJ2-5, with D perhaps assigned TRBD1 or TRBD2 (5 bases each). The CDR3 has 14 residues. V was cut by 3 bases and J by 0 bases, with 11 bases left in between. The germline V gene has CDR1 GTSNPN and CDR2 SVGIG (reference sequence). The CDR3 protein is CAWRRGRYQETQYF. CDR3 nucleotide sequence: TGTGCCTGGAGAAGGGGACGGTACCAAGAGACCCAGTACTTC.

There are a few counts of this clonotype. The genes are TRBV18 and TRBJ1-1, with D hard to call. The V end lost 5 bases, the J end lost 6 bases, and 16 bases lay between the germline ends. The germline V gene has CDR1 KGHSH and CDR2 LQKENI. CDR3 length equals 14 residues. CDR3 sequence (DNA): TGTGCCAGCTCAGAAGAAGCTGGGGAGGCTGAAGCTTTCTTT. It translates to CASSEEAGEAEAFF.

This clonotype was detected ten times or more. The V gene is TRBV11-2, the J gene TRBJ1-1; D may be TRBD1 (5 bases). From germline, CDR1 is SGHAT and CDR2 FQNNGV. This CDR3 has 17 amino acids. V was cut by 5 bases and J by 0 bases, with 19 bases left in between. Written as DNA, the CDR3 is TGTGCCAGCAGCCGAGTCCCGGGACGGTTCTTGAACACTGAAGCTTTCTTT. Translating gives CASSRVPGRFLNTEAFF. Full variable domain (missing parts from reference TRBV11-2 and TRBJ1-1): EAGVAQSPRYKIIEKRQSVAFWCNPISGHATLYWYQQILGQGPKLLIQFQNNGVVDDSQLPKDRFSAERLKGVDSTLKIQPAKLEDSAVYLCASSRVPGRFLNTEAFFGQGTRLTVV.

This clonotype came up a few times. The rearrangement links TRBV28 to TRBJ1-5; no definite D call. CDR1 and CDR2 from the germline V gene are MDHEN and SYDVKM. The V gene lost 3 bases and the J gene lost 0 bases, with 9 bases spanning the gap. The CDR3 is 15 residues long. The CDR3 bases are TGTGCCAGCAGTTTTATCCAGACTAGCAATCAGCCCCAGCATTTT. Its translation: CASSFIQTSNQPQHF.

This clonotype has a handful of counts. The chain couples TRBV20-1 to TRBJ2-1, with 8 bases that match TRBD2. Per germline, CDR1 DFQATT and CDR2 SNEGSKA (reference sequence). Germline trimming cut 3 bases from V and 3 bases from J; bases unmatched to any gene: 7. This CDR3 spans 15 amino acids. The CDR3, as DNA: TGCAGTGCTAGGGGCCCGGGACTAGACTACAATGAGCAGTTCTTC. It yields the protein CSARGPGLDYNEQFF.

This clonotype was detected a few times. This chain uses TRBV24-1 with TRBJ2-1; 7 bases line up with TRBD1. This CDR3 is 13 amino acids long. V lost 7 bases and J lost 9; bases outside the gene matches: 8. From germline, CDR1 is KGHDR and CDR2 SFDVKD. The CDR3 region has the DNA TGTGCCACCAGGGAGACAGGGTCGATTGAGCAGTTCTTC. Its translation: CATRETGSIEQFF.

V is TRBV4-3 and J is TRBJ2-5, with TRBD1 identical over 11 bases. CDR1 LGHNA and CDR2 YSLEER come from the germline V gene. The J segment lost 1 base and the V segment lost 4 bases, leaving 11 bases of the junction unmatched. CDR3 length: 18 amino acids. The CDR3 loop is CASSPTRFGTGGQETQYF. In nucleotides, the CDR3 is TGCGCCAGCAGCCCGACCAGATTCGGGACAGGGGGCCAAGAGACCCAGTACTTC.

In this sample, this clonotype turned up a few times. V gene TRBV5-1 combines with J gene TRBJ2-5; 7 bases map to TRBD1. The V and J ends lost 4 bases and 4 bases, in that order; junction bases with no gene match: 10. This CDR3 comprises 15 residues. Germline V CDR1 and CDR2: SGHRS, YFSETQ. CDR3 in amino acids: CASSPEPTGRETQYF. The CDR3 DNA is TGCGCCAGCAGCCCCGAGCCGACAGGGAGAGAGACCCAGTACTTC.

The chain joins TRBV7-2 to TRBJ2-5; 9 bases are shared with TRBD2. The CDR3 extends over 16 amino acids. J gave up 5 bases and V 3 bases, and 10 bases lay outside the gene matches. Per the germline V gene, CDR1 is SGHTA and CDR2 is FQGNSA. The CDR3 DNA follows: TGTGCCAGCAGCTTTTTCGGCGGGAGGGCCGGGGAGACCCAGTACTTC. It is translated as CASSFFGGRAGETQYF. The entire variable domain, with the rest obtained from reference TRBV7-2 and TRBJ2-5, is as follows: GAGVSQSPSNKVTEKGKDVELRCDPISGHTALYWYRQSLGQGLEFLIYFQGNSAPDKSGLPSDRFSAERTGGSVSTLTIQRTQQEDSAVYLCASSFFGGRAGETQYFGPGTRLLVL.

This clonotype has more than one count but fewer than ten. The chain couples TRBV7-2 to TRBJ2-7, with a weak D call TRBD1 (5 bases). The germline V gene has CDR1 SGHTA and CDR2 FQGNSA. The CDR3 has 15 amino acids. V was trimmed by 5 bases and J by 3 bases, leaving 17 bases between them. CDR3 in DNA: TGTGCCAGCAGCCTCGACCCAGGGTCTCTCTACGAGCAGTACTTC. It is translated as CASSLDPGSLYEQYF.